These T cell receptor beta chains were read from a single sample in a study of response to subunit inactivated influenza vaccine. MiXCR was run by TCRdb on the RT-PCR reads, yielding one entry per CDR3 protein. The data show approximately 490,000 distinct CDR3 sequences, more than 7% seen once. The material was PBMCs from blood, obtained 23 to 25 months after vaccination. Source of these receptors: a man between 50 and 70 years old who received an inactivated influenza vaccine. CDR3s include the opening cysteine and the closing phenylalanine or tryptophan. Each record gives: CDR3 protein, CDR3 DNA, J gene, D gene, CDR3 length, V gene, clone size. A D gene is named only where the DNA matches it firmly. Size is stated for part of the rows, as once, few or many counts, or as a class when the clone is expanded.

CDR3aa: CASSLGTDPSYEQYF; CDR3nt: TGCGCCAGCTCGTTGGGGACCGACCCTTCCTACGAGCAGTACTTC; j_gene: TRBJ2-7; d_gene: NA; len: 15; v_gene: TRBV5-1; abundance: NA
CDR3aa: CASSQIPQGRTGELFF; CDR3nt: TGTGCCAGCAGCCAAATTCCCCAGGGACGTACCGGGGAGCTGTTTTTT; j_gene: TRBJ2-2; d_gene: NA; len: 16; v_gene: TRBV3-1; abundance: NA
CDR3aa: CASRKWRDQPQHF; CDR3nt: TGTGCCAGCAGAAAATGGAGAGATCAGCCCCAGCATTTT; j_gene: TRBJ1-5; d_gene: NA; len: 13; v_gene: TRBV6-1; abundance: few
CDR3aa: CASSLGALGGYTF; CDR3nt: TGCGCCAGCAGCTTGGGGGCCCTGGGGGGCTACACCTTC; j_gene: TRBJ1-2; d_gene: NA; len: 13; v_gene: TRBV5-1; abundance: NA
CDR3aa: CASSQGIGYEQYF; CDR3nt: TGTGCCAGCAGCCAAGGAATAGGCTACGAGCAGTACTTC; j_gene: TRBJ2-7; d_gene: NA; len: 13; v_gene: TRBV9; abundance: NA
CDR3aa: CATSDSGQGRGGYTF; CDR3nt: TGTGCCACCAGTGATTCCGGACAGGGAAGGGGTGGCTACACCTTC; j_gene: TRBJ1-2; d_gene: TRBD1; len: 15; v_gene: TRBV24-1; abundance: NA
CDR3aa: CASSLGGRAVYEQYF; CDR3nt: TGTGCCAGCAGTTTGGGCGGGAGGGCCGTGTACGAGCAGTACTTC; j_gene: TRBJ2-7; d_gene: TRBD2; len: 15; v_gene: TRBV28; abundance: many
CDR3aa: CASSLAADRPYNSPLHF; CDR3nt: TGTGCCAGCAGCCTTGCAGCTGACAGGCCCTATAATTCACCCCTCCACTTT; j_gene: TRBJ1-6; d_gene: NA; len: 17; v_gene: TRBV7-9; abundance: few
CDR3aa: CASSLTAGPSYEQYF; CDR3nt: TGCGCCAGCAGCTTAACTGCGGGACCTTCTTACGAGCAGTACTTC; j_gene: TRBJ2-7; d_gene: NA; len: 15; v_gene: TRBV5-1; abundance: few
CDR3aa: CASSFSGGAHNEQFF; CDR3nt: TGTGCCAGCAGCTTTAGCGGGGGGGCACACAATGAGCAGTTCTTC; j_gene: TRBJ2-1; d_gene: TRBD2; len: 15; v_gene: TRBV5-8; abundance: few
CDR3aa: CASNRGSTDTQYF; CDR3nt: TGTGCCAGCAACCGGGGGAGCACAGATACGCAGTATTTT; j_gene: TRBJ2-3; d_gene: NA; len: 13; v_gene: TRBV12-3/TRBV12-4; abundance: few
CDR3aa: CASSQASSIVGFF; CDR3nt: TGTGCCAGCAGCCAAGCTTCGTCTATAGTTGGTTTCTTT; j_gene: TRBJ1-1; d_gene: NA; len: 13; v_gene: TRBV14; abundance: many
CDR3aa: CASTKYTEAFF; CDR3nt: TGCGCCAGCACGAAGTACACTGAAGCTTTCTTT; j_gene: TRBJ1-1; d_gene: NA; len: 11; v_gene: TRBV10-2; abundance: few
CDR3aa: CASRPGGTTQYF; CDR3nt: TGTGCCAGCAGGCCCGGGGGGACAACGCAGTATTTT; j_gene: TRBJ2-3; d_gene: NA; len: 12; v_gene: TRBV12-3/TRBV12-4; abundance: many
CDR3aa: CASSLGEPTRDTQYF; CDR3nt: TGCGCCAGCAGCTTGGGGGAGCCGACCCGCGATACGCAGTATTTT; j_gene: TRBJ2-3; d_gene: NA; len: 15; v_gene: TRBV5-1; abundance: many
CDR3aa: CSATPPQGGTQYF; CDR3nt: TGCAGTGCGACACCTCCCCAGGGGGGTACGCAGTATTTT; j_gene: TRBJ2-3; d_gene: NA; len: 13; v_gene: TRBV20-1; abundance: many
CDR3aa: CASSLVPGSGEQYF; CDR3nt: TGTGCCAGCAGCTTAGTTCCGGGATCGGGGGAGCAGTACTTC; j_gene: TRBJ2-7; d_gene: NA; len: 14; v_gene: TRBV7-2; abundance: few
CDR3aa: CATSRVFLAGENEQFF; CDR3nt: TGTGCCACCAGCAGAGTCTTTCTAGCGGGCGAAAATGAGCAGTTCTTC; j_gene: TRBJ2-1; d_gene: TRBD2; len: 16; v_gene: TRBV15; abundance: NA